This TCR beta chain was recorded in a study of T cells in Graves' hyperthyroidism and ophthalmopathy. Study in general: The blood sample was taken at first diagnosis, before treatment began. Whole-study results and caveats: A 13 V-J model separated ophthalmopathy from stable hyperthyroidism.

In patients aged 18 to 65, hyperthyroidism was newly diagnosed, with duration under 2 months. Orbital computed tomography and thyroid ultrasound, together with serum TRAb and thyroxine and clinical symptoms, were used for diagnoses. The germline V and J ends were trimmed by 4 bases and 5 bases, with 15 bases remaining between them. This CDR3 contains 14 residues. What was amplified from RNA transcripts were TCR beta CDR3 regions. The TCR CDR3 first-round RT-PCR relied on the HTBI primer set. TCRdb reprocessed the multiplex PCR reads via MiXCR and lists one record per CDR3 protein. Altogether some 620,000 distinct CDR3 sequences are present, 15% to 20% being singletons, with the ten largest covering 3.5% to 4%. Many counts were recorded for this clonotype. The antigen remains unidentified.

Sequencing was done on a sample of blood. The receptor was derived from a woman under 40 with Graves' hyperthyroidism. This sequence joins TRBV6-7 and TRBJ2-7; a weak D match, TRBD2 (5 bases). TRBV6-7 is an ORF, and what it does is uncertain. The CDR3 protein is CASSFPGFVNEQYF. CDR3 in DNA: TGTGCCAGCAGTTTTCCGGGATTTGTCAACGAGCAGTACTTC.